This is a list of T cell receptor beta chains from one sample in a study of blood T cell repertoires in COVID-19. The repertoire was sequenced with immunoSEQ multiplex PCR; TCRdb's copy has only in-frame clones and lacks some. The table shows about 160,000 clones, with 82% occurring only once. The sample was peripheral blood. The receptors were gathered from an elderly woman with acute or convalescent COVID-19. Each CDR3 is given with its conserved first and last residue. A D gene is named only where the DNA matches it firmly. Only part of the rows carry a size: once, few, many, or a class if the clone is expanded.

-	TRBV5-1	TRBJ2-3	-	CASSLGREGDTQYF	TGCGCCAGCAGCTTGGGCAGGGAAGGAGATACGCAGTATTTT
-	TRBV5-6	TRBJ2-3	TRBD2	CASSFSGTTDTQYF	TGTGCCAGCAGCTTTAGCGGGACCACAGATACGCAGTATTTT
-	TRBV2	TRBJ2-7	TRBD2	CASSDSPGLAGEQYF	TGTGCCAGCAGTGACTCCCCGGGACTAGCCGGGGAGCAGTACTTC
-	TRBV5-4	TRBJ2-4	TRBD2	CASSSRTSDKNIQYF	TGTGCCAGCAGCTCCCGGACTAGCGACAAAAACATTCAGTACTTC
once	TRBV7-2	TRBJ1-6	-	CASTHDTFGSPLHF	TGTGCCAGCACCCACGACACCTTTGGATCACCCCTCCACTTT
-	TRBV19	TRBJ2-1	TRBD2	CASSTRLAVYNEQFF	TGTGCCAGTAGTACCAGACTAGCGGTCTACAATGAGCAGTTCTTC
-	TRBV7-2	TRBJ2-7	-	CASSPDRAFYEQYF	TGTGCCAGCAGCCCGGACAGAGCATTTTACGAGCAGTACTTC
-	TRBV18	TRBJ1-5	TRBD1	CASSSDRDQPQHF	TGTGCCAGCTCATCGGACAGGGATCAGCCCCAGCATTTT
-	TRBV5-6	TRBJ2-3	-	CASTRIRGTDTQYF	TGTGCCAGCACCAGAATTCGGGGCACAGATACGCAGTATTTT
-	TRBV11-2	TRBJ2-1	TRBD1	CASSLVSGQGNEQFF	TGTGCCAGCAGCTTAGTCTCGGGACAGGGCAATGAGCAGTTCTTC
-	TRBV14	TRBJ2-1	-	CASSQDAGGFNEQFF	TGTGCCAGCAGCCAAGATGCCGGGGGTTTTAATGAGCAGTTCTTC
-	TRBV5-1	TRBJ1-6	-	CASSPGTSSPLHF	TGCGCCAGCAGCCCCGGGACAAGTTCACCCCTCCACTTT
-	TRBV19	TRBJ2-3	TRBD2	CASSIVGLASADTQYF	TGTGCCAGTAGTATAGTCGGACTAGCAAGTGCAGATACGCAGTATTTT
-	TRBV7-2	TRBJ2-1	TRBD2	CASRVAGGNEQFF	TGTGCCAGCCGGGTAGCGGGAGGGAATGAGCAGTTCTTC
-	TRBV7-8	TRBJ1-1	-	CASSLVSGFGTEAFF	TGTGCCAGCAGCTTAGTGTCCGGGTTCGGCACTGAAGCTTTCTTT
-	TRBV9	TRBJ2-2	-	CASSVAPSPGTGELFF	TGTGCCAGCAGCGTAGCCCCTAGCCCTGGGACCGGGGAGCTGTTTTTT
-	TRBV19	TRBJ2-1	TRBD1	CASSIHGQGVYEQFF	TGTGCCAGTAGTATTCACGGACAGGGGGTCTATGAGCAGTTCTTC
-	TRBV2	TRBJ1-2	-	CASSDTGLGYGYTF	TGTGCCAGCAGTGATACCGGACTCGGCTATGGCTACACCTTC
-	TRBV5-4	TRBJ2-7	TRBD1	CASSSSRDRVLGEQYF	TGTGCCAGCAGCTCATCCCGGGACAGGGTTCTTGGCGAGCAGTACTTC
-	TRBV7-2	TRBJ1-6	-	CASSLRGANSPLHF	TGTGCCAGCAGCTTGCGGGGGGCTAATTCACCCCTCCACTTT
-	TRBV11-2	TRBJ2-7	TRBD1	CASSQTGIYEQYF	TGTGCCAGCAGCCAGACAGGGATCTACGAGCAGTACTTC
-	TRBV7-9	TRBJ2-7	TRBD1	CASSHLRTGGSGEQYF	TGTGCCAGCAGCCACCTCCGGACAGGGGGCAGCGGCGAGCAGTACTTC
few	TRBV5-1	TRBJ2-1	-	CASSPGYNEQFF	TGCGCCAGCAGCCCCGGCTACAATGAGCAGTTCTTC
-	TRBV19	TRBJ1-5	-	CASSQGPSQPQHF	TGTGCCAGTAGCCAGGGGCCTAGTCAGCCCCAGCATTTT
-	TRBV19	TRBJ2-1	-	CASSTPTGFDEQFF	TGTGCCAGTAGTACCCCGACAGGATTCGATGAGCAGTTCTTC
-	TRBV18	TRBJ1-2	-	CASSRSDSNYGYTF	TGTGCCAGCTCACGGTCGGACAGTAACTATGGCTACACCTTC
-	TRBV4-1	TRBJ2-7	TRBD1	CASRPGQGADEQYF	TGCGCCAGCAGGCCGGGACAGGGGGCCGACGAGCAGTACTTC
-	TRBV2	TRBJ2-3	-	CASSDSRWDTQYF	TGTGCCAGCAGTGATTCGCGGTGGGATACGCAGTATTTT
-	TRBV10-3	TRBJ2-3	-	CAISESVGDTQYF	TGTGCCATCAGTGAAAGCGTTGGAGATACGCAGTATTTT
-	TRBV7-2	TRBJ1-1	TRBD1	CASSFAGTANWEAFF	TGTGCCAGCAGCTTTGCCGGGACAGCTAATTGGGAAGCTTTCTTT
-	TRBV6-6	TRBJ2-7	TRBD2	CASSLSGSSYEQYF	TGTGCCAGCAGCCTTAGCGGGAGCTCCTACGAGCAGTACTTC
-	TRBV7-6	TRBJ1-6	TRBD1	CASSSLQGADSPLHF	TGTGCCAGCAGCTCCTTACAGGGGGCCGATTCACCCCTCCACTTT